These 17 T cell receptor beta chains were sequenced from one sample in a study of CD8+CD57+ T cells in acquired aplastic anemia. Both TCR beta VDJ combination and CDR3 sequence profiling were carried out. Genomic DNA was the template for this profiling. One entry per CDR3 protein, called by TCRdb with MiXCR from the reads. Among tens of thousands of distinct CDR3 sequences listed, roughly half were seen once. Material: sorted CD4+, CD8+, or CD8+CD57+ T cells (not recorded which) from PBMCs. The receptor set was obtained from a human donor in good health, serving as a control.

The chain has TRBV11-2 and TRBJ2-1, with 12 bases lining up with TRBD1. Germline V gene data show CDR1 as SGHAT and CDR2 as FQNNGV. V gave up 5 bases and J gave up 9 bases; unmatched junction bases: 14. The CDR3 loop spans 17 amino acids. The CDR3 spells CASSQAPGTGGSSEQFF. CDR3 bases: TGTGCCAGCAGCCAGGCGCCCGGGACAGGGGGCTCGAGTGAGCAGTTCTTC.

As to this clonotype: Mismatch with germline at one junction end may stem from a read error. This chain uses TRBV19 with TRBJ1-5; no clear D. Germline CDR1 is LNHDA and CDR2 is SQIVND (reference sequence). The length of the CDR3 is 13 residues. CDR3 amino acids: CASSSEINPPQHF. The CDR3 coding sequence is TGTGCCAGTAGTAGCGAAATCAATCCGCCCCAGCATTTT.

In DNA, the CDR3 is TGTGCCAGCAGCTTAACGTCAGGGAGCCAGGATACGCAGTATTTT. Its translation: CASSLTSGSQDTQYF. The rearrangement joins TRBV7-3 to TRBJ2-3, with D perhaps matching TRBD1 or TRBD2 (5 bases each). Germline loops: CDR1 SGHTA, CDR2 FQGTGA. The length of the CDR3 is 15 residues. Trimming stripped 0 bases from V and 6 bases from J, with 13 bases between.

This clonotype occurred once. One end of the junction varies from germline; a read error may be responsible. The CDR3 DNA reads TGTCCCAGCAGCGTAGGGTGGGACCGCTACGAGCAGTACTTC. Translation: CPSSVGWDRYEQYF. This rearrangement joins TRBV9 to TRBJ2-7, with D possibly called TRBD1 or TRBD2 (5 bases each). Looked up from germline, CDR1 is SGDLS and CDR2 is YYNGEE. This CDR3 region has 14 residues.

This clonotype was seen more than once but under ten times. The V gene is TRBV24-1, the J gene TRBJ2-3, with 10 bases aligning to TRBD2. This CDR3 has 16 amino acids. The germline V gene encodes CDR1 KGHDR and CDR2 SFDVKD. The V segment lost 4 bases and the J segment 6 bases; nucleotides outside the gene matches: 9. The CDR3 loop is CATSDPLAGAGDTQYF. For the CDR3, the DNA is TGTGCCACCAGTGACCCCCTAGCGGGAGCGGGTGATACGCAGTATTTT.

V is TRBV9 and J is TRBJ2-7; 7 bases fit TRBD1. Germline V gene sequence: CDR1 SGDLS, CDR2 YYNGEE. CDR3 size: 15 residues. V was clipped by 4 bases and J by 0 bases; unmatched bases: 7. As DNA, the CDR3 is TGTGCCAGCAGCACCGGGACAGAGAGCTCCTACGAGCAGTACTTC. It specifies CASSTGTESSYEQYF.

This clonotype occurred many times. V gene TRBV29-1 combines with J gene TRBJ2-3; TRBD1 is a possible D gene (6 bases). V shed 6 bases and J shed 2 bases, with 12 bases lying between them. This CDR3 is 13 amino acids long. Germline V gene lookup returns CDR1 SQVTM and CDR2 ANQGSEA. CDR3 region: CSVEQGPTDTQYF. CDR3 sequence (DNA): TGCAGCGTCGAACAGGGACCCACAGATACGCAGTATTTT.

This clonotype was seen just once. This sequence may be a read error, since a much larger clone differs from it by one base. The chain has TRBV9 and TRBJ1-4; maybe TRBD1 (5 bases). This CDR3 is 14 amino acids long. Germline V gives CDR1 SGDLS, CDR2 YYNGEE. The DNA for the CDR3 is TGTACCAGCAGCGTAGGCAGGGCCGATGAAAAACTGTTTTTT. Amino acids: CTSSVGRADEKLFF. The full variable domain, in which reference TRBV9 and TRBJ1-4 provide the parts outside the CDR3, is DSGVTQTPKHLITATGQRVTLRCSPRSGDLSVYWYQQSLDQGLQFLIQYYNGEERAKGNILERFSAQQFPDLHSELNLSSLELGDSALYFCTSSVGRADEKLFFGSGTQLSVL.

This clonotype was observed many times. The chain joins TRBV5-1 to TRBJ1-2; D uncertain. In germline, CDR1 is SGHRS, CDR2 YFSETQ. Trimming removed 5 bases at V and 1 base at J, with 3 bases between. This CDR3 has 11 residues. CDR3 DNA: TGCGCCAGCAGAGATAACTATGGCTACACCTTC. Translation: CASRDNYGYTF.

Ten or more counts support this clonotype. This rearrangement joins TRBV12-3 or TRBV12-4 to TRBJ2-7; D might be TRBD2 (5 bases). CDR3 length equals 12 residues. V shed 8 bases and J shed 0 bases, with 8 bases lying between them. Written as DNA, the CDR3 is TGTGCCAGCGGGAGAGACTCCTACGAGCAGTACTTC. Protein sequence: CASGRDSYEQYF.

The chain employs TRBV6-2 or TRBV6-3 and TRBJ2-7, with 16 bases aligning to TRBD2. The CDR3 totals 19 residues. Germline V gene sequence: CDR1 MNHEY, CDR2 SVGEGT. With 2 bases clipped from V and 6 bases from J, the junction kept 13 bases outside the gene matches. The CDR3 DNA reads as TGTGCCAGCAGTTACACCGGGACTAGCGGGGGGGCCGCCAGTGGCGAGCAGTACTTC. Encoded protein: CASSYTGTSGGAASGEQYF.

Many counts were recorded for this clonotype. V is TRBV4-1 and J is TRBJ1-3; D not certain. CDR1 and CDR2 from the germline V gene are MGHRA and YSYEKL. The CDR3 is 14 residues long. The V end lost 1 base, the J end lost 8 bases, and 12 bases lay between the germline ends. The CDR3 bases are TGCGCCAGCAGCCAAGGTAGCAATTCAGACACCATATATTTT. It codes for CASSQGSNSDTIYF.

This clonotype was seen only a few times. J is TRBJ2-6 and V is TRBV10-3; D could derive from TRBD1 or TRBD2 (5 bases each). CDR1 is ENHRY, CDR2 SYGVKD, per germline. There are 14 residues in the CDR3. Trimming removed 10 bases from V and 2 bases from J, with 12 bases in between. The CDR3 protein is CATLRDPGANVLTF. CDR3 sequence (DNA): TGTGCCACGCTCAGGGACCCTGGGGCCAACGTCCTGACTTTC.

CDR3: CATSREPGLDTQYF. The CDR3 DNA reads as TGTGCCACCAGCAGAGAGCCCGGGCTAGATACGCAGTATTTT. The chain recombines TRBV15 with TRBJ2-3; no reliable D call. V gave up 0 bases and J gave up 5 bases, with 9 bases separating them. Germline V gene data show CDR1 as LNHNV and CDR2 as YYDKDF (reference sequence). CDR3 length: 14 amino acids.

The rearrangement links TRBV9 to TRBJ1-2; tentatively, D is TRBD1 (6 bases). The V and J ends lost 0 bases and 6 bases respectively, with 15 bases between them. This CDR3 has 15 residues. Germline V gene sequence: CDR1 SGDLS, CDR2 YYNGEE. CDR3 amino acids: CASSVAGGGFDGYTF. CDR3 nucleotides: TGTGCCAGCAGCGTAGCCGGGGGCGGGTTCGATGGCTACACCTTC.

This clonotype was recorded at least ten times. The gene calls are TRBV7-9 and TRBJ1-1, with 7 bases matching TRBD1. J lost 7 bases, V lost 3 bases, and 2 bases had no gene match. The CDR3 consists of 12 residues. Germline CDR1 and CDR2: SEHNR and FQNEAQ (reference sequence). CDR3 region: CASSFGTVEAFF. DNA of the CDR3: TGTGCCAGCAGCTTCGGGACAGTTGAAGCTTTCTTT.

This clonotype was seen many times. The CDR3 nucleotides read TGCAGTGCTAGTGGGGGCAGGGGAGGACGTTTTGAGCAGTTCTTC. Protein sequence: CSASGGRGGRFEQFF. The rearrangement uses TRBV20-1 and TRBJ2-1; the D call may be TRBD1 or TRBD2 (6 bases each). V lost 3 bases to trimming and J lost 9 bases, with 21 bases between them. The germline V gene encodes CDR1 DFQATT and CDR2 SNEGSKA (reference sequence). CDR3 length: 15 amino acids.